This is a list of T cell receptor beta chains from one sample in a study of Graves' ophthalmopathy and Graves' hyperthyroidism. TCRdb reanalysed the multiplex PCR reads using MiXCR and keeps one entry per CDR3 protein. The data contain hundreds of thousands of distinct CDR3 sequences, 15% of them singletons. The specimen was peripheral blood. These receptors all stem from a woman aged 18-29 years with stable Graves' hyperthyroidism. The CDR3 runs from the conserved cysteine through the conserved F or W. D genes are given only for firm matches. The size of a clone is reported for some rows only, either as once, few or many, or as a class for expanded clones.

d_call	j_call	clone_size	v_call	cdr3_nt	cdr3_aa
NA	TRBJ2-7	many	TRBV7-9	TGTGCCAGCAGCTTAGGGATAAGCGACAGTCCAGCGAGGCCATACTTC	CASSLGISDSPARPYF
NA	TRBJ2-2	many	TRBV20-1	TGCAGTGCTAGATCAGGCACCGGGGAGCTGTTTTTT	CSARSGTGELFF
NA	TRBJ2-7	many	TRBV6-2/TRBV6-3	TGTGCCAGCAGTTCAAGTCTGACAGTGCAGTACTTC	CASSSSLTVQYF
NA	TRBJ1-6	NA	TRBV27	TGTGCCAGCAGTTTACTACGGCCCATACCAAGCTCCTATAATTCACCCCTCCACTTT	CASSLLRPIPSSYNSPLHF
NA	TRBJ1-5	few	TRBV11-3	TGTGCCAGCGCACAGGGCTTGGATCAGCCCCAGCATTTT	CASAQGLDQPQHF
NA	TRBJ1-5	NA	TRBV18	TGTGCCAGCTCACCAGTCGGGTCTTTAAATCAGCCCCAGCATTTT	CASSPVGSLNQPQHF
TRBD1	TRBJ1-1	many	TRBV25-1	TGTGCCAGCAGGGCGACAGGGATCGGCACTGAAGCTTTCTTT	CASRATGIGTEAFF
NA	TRBJ1-5	many	TRBV19	TGTGCCAGTAGTATCTTGGACAGCCGCGATCCGCCCCAGCATTTT	CASSILDSRDPPQHF
TRBD1	TRBJ1-5	many	TRBV7-8	TGTGCCAGCAGCTTAGAGCCGGGACAGGGGAGGCAGCCCCAGCATTTT	CASSLEPGQGRQPQHF
TRBD1	TRBJ2-7	NA	TRBV18	TGTGCCAGCTGGGACAGGGCCAACGAGCAGTACTTC	CASWDRANEQYF
NA	TRBJ1-2	many	TRBV4-1	TGCGCCAGCAGCCAAGTCCTGGCTGGTTATGGCTACACCTTC	CASSQVLAGYGYTF
NA	TRBJ1-3	many	TRBV6-1	TGTGCCAGCAGTGAATGGAACCGGATTTTTTCTGGAAACACCATATATTTT	CASSEWNRIFSGNTIYF
NA	TRBJ1-2	many	TRBV12-3/TRBV12-4	TGTGCCAGCACCAACAGGGTGGGAGGCTACACCTTC	CASTNRVGGYTF
TRBD1	TRBJ2-5	NA	TRBV11-2	TGTGCCGGCAGGACGGCGGGACAGGGGGCTTTAGAGACCCAGTACTTC	CAGRTAGQGALETQYF
TRBD1	TRBJ1-2	many	TRBV20-1	TGCAGTGCTAGGGGACAGGGGGGCATTTCTTACACCTTC	CSARGQGGISYTF
TRBD2	TRBJ2-5	many	TRBV24-1	TGTGCCACCAGTGGGCGGCTAGCGGGGCGGGAGACCCAGTACTTC	CATSGRLAGRETQYF
TRBD2	TRBJ2-3	few	TRBV5-1	TGCGCCAGCAGCTCTAGCGGTACCACAGATACGCAGTATTTT	CASSSSGTTDTQYF
NA	TRBJ1-2	once	TRBV7-9	TGTGCCAGCAGCTTAGCGGGACGGCACCTAAGCTACACCTTC	CASSLAGRHLSYTF
NA	TRBJ1-2	NA	TRBV5-1	TGCGCCAGCAGCTTGATTCAGGGCGGCGGCTACACCTTC	CASSLIQGGGYTF
TRBD1	TRBJ2-7	many	TRBV6-5	TGTGCCAGCAGTTATGAGACAGGGACCTACGAGCAGTACTTC	CASSYETGTYEQYF